Presented here are 3 T cell receptor beta chains from one specimen sequenced in a study of blood T cell repertoires in COVID-19. Assay: immunoSEQ multiplex PCR; the TCRdb copy retains only in-frame clones and omits some. The table includes roughly 180,000 clones, 75% to 90% detected once. Sequencing was carried out using PBMCs or T cells enriched from blood (not recorded which). These receptors came from a woman in her forties or fifties who had recovered from COVID-19.

The sample holds a few counts of this clone. The genes are TRBV24-1 and TRBJ1-2, with a weak D call TRBD1 (6 bases). Per the germline V gene, CDR1 is KGHDR and CDR2 is SFDVKD. The V gene lost 9 bases and the J gene lost 7 bases, with 23 bases spanning the gap. The CDR3 extends over 15 amino acids. CDR3 in amino acids: CATSPGGVSSGGYTF. CDR3 sequence (DNA): TGTGCCACCTCGCCGGGGGGCGTCTCGTCTGGTGGCTACACCTTC.

The chain has TRBV19 and TRBJ1-1; 8 bases fit TRBD1. Germline V gives CDR1 LNHDA, CDR2 SQIVND (reference sequence). The V gene end was trimmed by 5 bases and the J gene end by 6 bases; junction bases not matched to a gene: 8. The CDR3 sequence is 14 residues long. CDR3 residues: CASSVGQGSPEAFF. Here the CDR3 DNA reads TGTGCCAGTAGTGTCGGACAGGGCAGCCCTGAAGCTTTCTTT.

V gene TRBV13 combines with J gene TRBJ2-5; maybe TRBD2 (5 bases). Germline CDR1 is PRHDT and CDR2 is FYEKMQ (reference sequence). This CDR3 comprises 14 residues. V gave up 6 bases and J gave up 1 base, with 12 bases separating them. The CDR3 coding sequence is TGTGCCAGCAGGCCACTCCGGGGCCAAGAGACCCAGTACTTC. Translating gives CASRPLRGQETQYF.